A selection of T cell receptor beta chains follows, all from one sample in a study of T cells after yellow fever vaccination. Via MiXCR, TCRdb re-called the 5' RACE reads, giving one row per CDR3 protein. Of roughly 330,000 distinct CDR3 sequences listed, around 6.8% are singletons. This sample comprised PBMCs, obtained about 41 days after the first yellow fever vaccination. The receptors come from a man aged 18 to 29 who received the YFV17D yellow fever vaccine. Each CDR3 is given with its conserved first and last residue. D genes are given only for firm matches. Size tells how often a clone was seen (once, few, many) or the class of an expanded clone, and some rows leave it out.

size	D	J	V	DNA	CDR3
many	NA	TRBJ2-6	TRBV5-1	TGCGCCAGCAGCTTGGTAAGAGGGGCCAACGTCCTGACTTTC	CASSLVRGANVLTF
NA	NA	TRBJ2-1	TRBV28	TGTGCCAGCAGGGCCGGGGGAGTACCGGGACTCCGCTACAATGAGCAGTTCTTC	CASRAGGVPGLRYNEQFF
few	TRBD1	TRBJ1-2	TRBV5-4	TGTGCCAGCAGCCCGAGTGGGACAGGGACTAACTATGGCTACACCTTC	CASSPSGTGTNYGYTF
few	NA	TRBJ2-2	TRBV5-1	TGCGCCAGCAGCTGGGGGACCACCTTTGGCGGGGAGCTGTTTTTT	CASSWGTTFGGELFF
many	NA	TRBJ2-7	TRBV12-3/TRBV12-4	TGTGCCAGCAGTTTAGCGTTGTCCGGAGGTTACGAGCAGTACTTC	CASSLALSGGYEQYF
many	TRBD2	TRBJ2-3	TRBV6-1	TGTGCCAGCAGCCGTAGCGGGGGGCCGTCAGATACGCAGTATTTT	CASSRSGGPSDTQYF
NA	NA	TRBJ2-2	TRBV28	TGTGCCAGCCTCTTCGTCCGGTCCGGGGAGCTGTTTTTT	CASLFVRSGELFF
many	TRBD1	TRBJ2-1	TRBV5-1	TGCGCCAGCAGCTTGGGGGGACAGGGAAGCTCCTACAATGAGCAGTTCTTC	CASSLGGQGSSYNEQFF
NA	NA	TRBJ1-4	TRBV6-2/TRBV6-3	TGTGCCAGCAGTTACTCTATCGGAGATAATGAAAAACTGTTTTTT	CASSYSIGDNEKLFF
NA	TRBD2	TRBJ2-1	TRBV7-9	TGTGCCAGCAGCCCGCCCTATGGACTAGCGGGGCGTAATGAGCAGTTCTTC	CASSPPYGLAGRNEQFF
few	NA	TRBJ2-1	TRBV6-6	TGTGCCAGCAGTTACGGTTTCCGGGGGCAGCAGTTCTTC	CASSYGFRGQQFF
many	TRBD2	TRBJ2-7	TRBV3-1	TGTGCCAGCAGCACCCGACTAGCGCCTAACTCCTACGAGCAGTACTTC	CASSTRLAPNSYEQYF
many	NA	TRBJ1-6	TRBV12-3/TRBV12-4	TGTGCCAGCAGTTTGGAGGGGGGTGGGGGTTCACCCCTCCACTTT	CASSLEGGGGSPLHF
many	TRBD2	TRBJ2-3	TRBV27	TGTGCCAAGCCCCACCGTACTAGCGGGGAAACAGATACGCAGTATTTT	CAKPHRTSGETDTQYF
few	TRBD1	TRBJ2-3	TRBV5-1	TGCGCCAGCAGCTACGGGACAGGGGTCAGAGATGGCACAGATACGCAGTATTTT	CASSYGTGVRDGTDTQYF
few	NA	TRBJ1-2	TRBV7-2	TGTGCCAGCAGCTTAGGTAGCGGGTGGGATGGCTACACCTTC	CASSLGSGWDGYTF
few	TRBD1	TRBJ2-2	TRBV15	TGTGCCACCAGCCGCGGGTGGATACAGGGGAGCACCGGGGAGCTGTTTTTT	CATSRGWIQGSTGELFF
NA	NA	TRBJ2-2	TRBV5-1	TGCGCCAGCAGCGTAGGATTCGGGTCCCATAACACCGGGGAGCTGTTTTTT	CASSVGFGSHNTGELFF
few	NA	TRBJ1-1	TRBV7-6	TGTGCCAGCAGCTTAGGAAGGGAGCAGCAGGGCACTGAAGCTTTCTTT	CASSLGREQQGTEAFF
NA	NA	TRBJ1-3	TRBV14	TGTGCCAGCAGCCCGCACGGGGCCCACTCTGGAAACACCATATATTTT	CASSPHGAHSGNTIYF
NA	TRBD1	TRBJ2-1	TRBV4-1	TGCGCCAGCAGCCAGAGGGACAGCCCCTACAATGAGCAGTTCTTC	CASSQRDSPYNEQFF
few	TRBD1	TRBJ1-4	TRBV4-3	TGCGCCAGCAGCCAAGGACAGGGAGGAGACGAAAAACTGTTTTTT	CASSQGQGGDEKLFF
many	TRBD1	TRBJ2-1	TRBV5-1	TGCGCCAGCAGCGTGGGACAGCTCAAAGGTGAGCAGTTCTTC	CASSVGQLKGEQFF
NA	TRBD2	TRBJ2-3	TRBV6-1	TGTGCCAGCAAAAAGACTAGCGGGGGCACAGATACGCAGTATTTT	CASKKTSGGTDTQYF
many	NA	TRBJ2-1	TRBV5-5	TGTGCCAGCAGCTTAGAAAGCGGGTACAATGAGCAGTTCTTC	CASSLESGYNEQFF
few	NA	TRBJ2-1	TRBV7-6	TGTGCCAGCAGAGGGGGGGTTAGCTCCTACAATGAGCAGTTCTTC	CASRGGVSSYNEQFF
few	NA	TRBJ2-1	TRBV20-1	TGCAGTGCTGTTCTCCCACTGAGCTCCTACAATGAGCAGTTCTTC	CSAVLPLSSYNEQFF
many	NA	TRBJ1-5	TRBV3-1	TGTGCCAGCAGCCAAGGTCTGATGGGTCAGCCCCAGCATTTT	CASSQGLMGQPQHF
many	TRBD2	TRBJ2-3	TRBV5-1	TGCGCCAGCAGCAGATCCGGGACAGGGGAAGGACTAGCGGGGGATTTT	CASSRSGTGEGLAGDF
few	NA	TRBJ2-1	TRBV5-4	TGTGCCAGCAGCGACAGGCGGCTTCGGGACTATCCCTACAATGAGCAGTTCTTC	CASSDRRLRDYPYNEQFF
many	TRBD1	TRBJ1-5	TRBV5-6	TGTGCCAGCAGCATGGGACAGATTAGCAATCAGCCCCAGCATTTT	CASSMGQISNQPQHF
NA	NA	TRBJ1-1	TRBV7-9	TGTGCCAGCGGAAAGGGCGTCACTGAAGCTTTCTTT	CASGKGVTEAFF
few	NA	TRBJ2-3	TRBV25-1	TGTGCCAGCAGTAAGGAGGAATTCACAGATACGCAGTATTTT	CASSKEEFTDTQYF
NA	NA	TRBJ2-1	TRBV5-1	TGCGCCAGCAGCTTGGCCGCGTCGCACGGGACCGCGTTGGGAGATGAGCAGTTCTTC	CASSLAASHGTALGDEQFF
NA	NA	TRBJ2-5	TRBV6-2/TRBV6-3	TGTGCCAGCAGTTACTCGTCTCCCCCCGAGGAATGGGAGACCCAGTACTTC	CASSYSSPPEEWETQYF
few	TRBD2	TRBJ2-3	TRBV2	TGTGCCAGCAGTGAGCGGGGGTATACGCAGTATTTT	CASSERGYTQYF
many	NA	TRBJ2-3	TRBV29-1	TGCAGCGTTGAAGGGACAGGAGGGGAAGCTACGCAGTATTTT	CSVEGTGGEATQYF
many	TRBD1	TRBJ2-1	TRBV7-2	TGTGCCAGCAGCCAACAGGGGGATGCTTACAATGAGCAGTTCTTC	CASSQQGDAYNEQFF
many	TRBD1	TRBJ1-1	TRBV20-1	TGCAGTGCTAATCAACAGGGGTTCGACACTGAAGCTTTCTTT	CSANQQGFDTEAFF
NA	NA	TRBJ2-1	TRBV12-3/TRBV12-4	TGTGCCAGCAGTCCTATAGCCTCGGACGGGGTTGGGAATGAGCAGTTCTTC	CASSPIASDGVGNEQFF
many	TRBD1	TRBJ2-5	TRBV7-2	TGTGCCAGCAGCAAACAGGGGGTTAAGGGAGAGACCCAGTACTTC	CASSKQGVKGETQYF
many	NA	TRBJ2-1	TRBV5-6	TGTGCCAGCAGCTTGACAGTCTTTTACAATGAGCAGTTCTTC	CASSLTVFYNEQFF
NA	NA	TRBJ2-3	TRBV20-1	TGCAGTGCAATCTGGGACGGGGGCACGGATACGCAGTATTTT	CSAIWDGGTDTQYF
many	TRBD2	TRBJ2-5	TRBV9	TGTGCCAGCAGCGTAGGGACTAGCGGGGGAGAGACCCAGTACTTC	CASSVGTSGGETQYF
many	TRBD2	TRBJ2-3	TRBV20-1	TGCAGTGCTAGCTCGGCTAGCGGGGGTGGAGATACGCAGTATTTT	CSASSASGGGDTQYF
NA	NA	TRBJ2-7	TRBV10-2	TGCGCCAGCAAAGGCAGACCCTACGAGCAGTACTTC	CASKGRPYEQYF